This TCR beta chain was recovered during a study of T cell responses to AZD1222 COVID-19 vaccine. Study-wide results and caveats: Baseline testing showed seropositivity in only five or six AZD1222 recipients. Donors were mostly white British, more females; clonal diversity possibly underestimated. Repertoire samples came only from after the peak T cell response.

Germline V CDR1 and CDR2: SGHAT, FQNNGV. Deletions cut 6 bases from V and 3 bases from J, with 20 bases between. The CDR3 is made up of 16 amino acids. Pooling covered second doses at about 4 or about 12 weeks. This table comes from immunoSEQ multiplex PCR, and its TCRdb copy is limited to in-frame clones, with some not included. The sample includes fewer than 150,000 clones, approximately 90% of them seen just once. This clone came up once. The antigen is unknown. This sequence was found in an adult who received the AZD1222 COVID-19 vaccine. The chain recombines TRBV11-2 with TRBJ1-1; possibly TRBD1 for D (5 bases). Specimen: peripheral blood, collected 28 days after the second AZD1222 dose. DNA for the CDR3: TGTGCCAGCAGTAGGGGCGGCGGCCCAGCCTACACTGAAGCTTTCTTT. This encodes CASSRGGGPAYTEAFF.